This T cell receptor (beta chain) was recorded in a study of PD-1 blockade in classical Hodgkin lymphoma. Overall study results and limits: TCR diversity rose significantly by C4D1 in CD4+ but not CD8+ cells. According to reports, newly diagnosed patients had lower baseline TCR diversity than healthy donors, and relapsed/refractory patients had lower baseline TCR diversity still.

The CDR3 has 13 residues. The V gene end was trimmed by 6 bases and the J gene end by 6 bases; junction bases not matched to a gene: 5. CDR1 is SGHRS and CDR2 is YFSETQ in the germline V gene. Time point defined: cycle 4 day 1 (C4D1), after five to seven weeks of nivolumab. Each and every patient relapsed after autologous stem cell transplantation, and patients got differing brentuximab vedotin exposure. Each best response was a complete response, a partial response or progressive disease. Comment on this clone: Its antigen is undetermined.

Some clones are missing from TCRdb's copy, which holds only in-frame ones; the method was immunoSEQ multiplex PCR. The data contain 75,000 to 95,000 clones, around 80% of them singletons. J is TRBJ2-1 and V is TRBV5-1; 8 bases fit TRBD1. The sequence came from a human donor with classical Hodgkin lymphoma. The input for sequencing was peripheral blood mononuclear cells (PBMCs), taken before the fourth cycle of nivolumab. The CDR3 sequence: CASKETGVNEQFF. The CDR3 nucleotides are TGCGCCAGCAAGGAGACAGGGGTCAATGAGCAGTTCTTC.